This passage covers 8 T cell receptor beta chains from one sample sequenced in a study of OX40 agonist ivuxolimab in advanced cancers. Using immunoSEQ multiplex PCR, the repertoire was profiled, and TCRdb retains in-frame clones only, with some absent. The sample shows about 50,000 clones, around 82% of them seen only once. The sample here was CD4+ or CD8+ T cells sorted from blood, taken in a trial of the OX40 agonist ivuxolimab. All receptors derive from an adult with an advanced solid tumor such as melanoma, head and neck, liver or kidney cancer.

The chain carries TRBV7-8 and TRBJ1-3; D gene ambiguous. Trimming took 5 bases from V and 3 from J, leaving 5 bases between them. The CDR3 sequence is 12 residues long. Germline values: CDR1 SGHVS, CDR2 FQNEAQ. The CDR3: CASSPSGNTIYF. CDR3 DNA sequence: TGTGCCAGCAGCCCGAGTGGAAACACCATATATTTT.

V and J are TRBV7-9 and TRBJ1-4; tentatively, D is TRBD1 (6 bases). The germline gives CDR1 SEHNR, CDR2 FQNEAQ (reference sequence). This CDR3 spans 18 amino acids. V dropped 5 bases and J dropped 4 bases, with 23 bases sitting between them. For the CDR3, the DNA is TGTGCCAGCAGCGCCAGCAAGGGGGTTCCCCTACTTAATGAAAAACTGTTTTTT. This gives the protein CASSASKGVPLLNEKLFF.

This chain connects TRBV19 to TRBJ1-6, with 10 positions matching TRBD1. Trimming cost V 4 bases and J 10 bases; bases outside gene matches: 4. The germline gives CDR1 LNHDA, CDR2 SQIVND (reference sequence). The CDR3 spans 14 residues. The CDR3 spells CASSRGTGVSPLHF. The DNA for the CDR3 is TGTGCCAGTAGTAGGGGGACAGGGGTCTCACCCCTCCACTTT.

The chain carries TRBV7-8 and TRBJ2-2; no reliable D call. This CDR3 spans 14 amino acids. Trimming took off 0 bases at V and 1 base at J, with 3 bases between the two ends. Germline lookup yields CDR1 SGHVS and CDR2 FQNEAQ. The CDR3: CASSLALNTGELFF. The CDR3 nucleotides read TGTGCCAGCAGCTTAGCACTGAACACCGGGGAGCTGTTTTTT.

This clone was detected once. The V gene is TRBV4-1, the J gene TRBJ1-6; 7 bases align to TRBD1. V was clipped by 2 bases and J by 6 bases; unmatched bases: 7. CDR3 length equals 16 residues. Germline V CDR1 and CDR2: MGHRA, YSYEKL. The CDR3 sequence: CASSQIGGQINSPLHF. CDR3 nucleotide sequence: TGCGCCAGCAGCCAAATAGGGGGACAGATTAATTCACCCCTCCACTTT.

This chain joins TRBV5-5 and TRBJ1-1, with D possibly TRBD1 on 5 matching bases. The germline V gene has CDR1 SGHKS and CDR2 YYEKEE (reference sequence). CDR3 length: 16 residues. V lost 4 bases, J lost 0 bases, and 16 bases lay in between. CDR3 loop: CASSVTVSPLNTEAFF. CDR3 nucleotides: TGTGCCAGCAGCGTGACAGTCTCTCCACTGAACACTGAAGCTTTCTTT.

This clone occurred a few times. The rearrangement uses TRBV19 and TRBJ1-6; tentative D call: TRBD1 (6 bases). Germline V gives CDR1 LNHDA, CDR2 SQIVND (reference sequence). The CDR3 is 14 amino acids. The V end lost 3 bases, the J end lost 9 bases, and 12 bases lay between the germline ends. CDR3 nucleotides: TGTGCCAGTAGTATTACGGGGGCCGCTTCACCCCTCCACTTT. It encodes CASSITGAASPLHF.

The chain carries TRBV6-1 and TRBJ2-7; 10 bases are shared with TRBD1. The CDR3 spans 17 residues. Germline V gene data show CDR1 as MNHNS and CDR2 as SASEGT. Trimming took 4 bases from V and 4 from J; bases not matched to a gene: 13. CDR3 in amino acids: CASSARTPGQGIYEQYF. The CDR3 region has the DNA TGTGCCAGCAGTGCGAGGACTCCGGGACAGGGGATTTACGAGCAGTACTTC.